This entry features one T cell receptor beta chain sequence. No cognate antigen has been identified for it. One base away there is no much larger clone; base qualities are not given. The data originate from a study of blood T cell repertoires in COVID-19 (dated by TCRdb to 2019 to 2021). Notes on the research overall: Collaborator samples came from the United States, Italy and Spain and covered acute and convalescent phases of COVID-19. The dataset comprised deeply sampled blood TCRbeta repertoires from subjects exposed to, actively infected with, or recovered from COVID-19. The material from the prospective study consisted of cDNA or gDNA derived from T cells, B-cell-depleted T cells, or PBMCs. HLA class I and class II types, where available, came from metadata supplied by the sample provider rather than from assay-based typing. Samples came from the ongoing ImmuneRACE study (first 160 participants) plus 1,254 subjects from 6 global collaborators. The repertoires were released in a freely available public database meant as a resource for research on the immune response to SARS-CoV-2. The sample metadata nearly always contained a de-identified subject ID, COVID-19 status, age in years and sex.

TCRbeta CDR3 regions were amplified from genomic DNA by means of the immunoSEQ Assay, a bias-controlled multiplex PCR. As for the authors' bioinformatics: Nucleated cell counts per sample were estimated from amplification of reference gene primers within the assay. Sequence reads were collapsed and filtered to measure the absolute abundance of every unique TCRbeta CDR3 rearrangement. For each sample, productive Simpson clonality was calculated by taking the square root of Simpson's diversity index across productive rearrangements. What TCRdb holds here is the immuneACCESS table cut down to in-frame rearrangements. Part of the clones is not present; checked against another copy, under half of the missing clones reflect an unresolved V gene, and the others are unexplained. V and J calls and clone size follow that table, whereas D and trimming were derived from the DNA. Here the sample has 250,000 or so clones; 80% to 85% occur a single time. The ten largest make up roughly 3.6% of the sample.

In the prospective study, participants were about 18 to 95 years old, resided in about two dozen geographic areas of the United States, and were enrolled through a virtual design. In the prospective study, participants were assigned to cohorts based on the clinical history participants reported in a screening survey and a study questionnaire. For ImmuneRACE Cohort 3, a participant was defined as recovered based on two consecutive negative NP/OP PCR tests, clearance by a healthcare professional, or resolution of symptoms. Each participant in the prospective study had whole blood, serum and a nasopharyngeal or oropharyngeal swab collected by mobile phlebotomists. Over an approximately 2-month period, participants in the prospective study had the option of providing additional blood draws and questionnaires. Before DNA extraction, prospective study blood samples were shipped either frozen or at room temperature.

Broad study findings and their caveats: Clinical and demographic metadata were provided uncurated, with the amount varying by source and participant.

From V the trimming removes 2 bases and from J it removes 6 bases, while the gene matches leave 6 bases of the junction unaccounted for. The CDR3 numbers 14 residues from cysteine through phenylalanine. The kept DNA is CDR3 alone, 42 bases in frame from the first base. Based on the germline V gene, the CDR1 and CDR2 sequences are SGHDN and FVKESK. Sequenced input: PBMCs or T cells enriched from blood (not recorded which). The rearrangement combines TRBV14 with TRBJ2-7; 8 junctional bases match TRBD1. The source is a man between 45 and 60 years old who had recovered from COVID-19. The DNA sequence follows: TGTGCCAGCAGCCAACAGGGGGCCCTGGGCGAGCAGTACTTC. Translated, this gives CASSQQGALGEQYF.